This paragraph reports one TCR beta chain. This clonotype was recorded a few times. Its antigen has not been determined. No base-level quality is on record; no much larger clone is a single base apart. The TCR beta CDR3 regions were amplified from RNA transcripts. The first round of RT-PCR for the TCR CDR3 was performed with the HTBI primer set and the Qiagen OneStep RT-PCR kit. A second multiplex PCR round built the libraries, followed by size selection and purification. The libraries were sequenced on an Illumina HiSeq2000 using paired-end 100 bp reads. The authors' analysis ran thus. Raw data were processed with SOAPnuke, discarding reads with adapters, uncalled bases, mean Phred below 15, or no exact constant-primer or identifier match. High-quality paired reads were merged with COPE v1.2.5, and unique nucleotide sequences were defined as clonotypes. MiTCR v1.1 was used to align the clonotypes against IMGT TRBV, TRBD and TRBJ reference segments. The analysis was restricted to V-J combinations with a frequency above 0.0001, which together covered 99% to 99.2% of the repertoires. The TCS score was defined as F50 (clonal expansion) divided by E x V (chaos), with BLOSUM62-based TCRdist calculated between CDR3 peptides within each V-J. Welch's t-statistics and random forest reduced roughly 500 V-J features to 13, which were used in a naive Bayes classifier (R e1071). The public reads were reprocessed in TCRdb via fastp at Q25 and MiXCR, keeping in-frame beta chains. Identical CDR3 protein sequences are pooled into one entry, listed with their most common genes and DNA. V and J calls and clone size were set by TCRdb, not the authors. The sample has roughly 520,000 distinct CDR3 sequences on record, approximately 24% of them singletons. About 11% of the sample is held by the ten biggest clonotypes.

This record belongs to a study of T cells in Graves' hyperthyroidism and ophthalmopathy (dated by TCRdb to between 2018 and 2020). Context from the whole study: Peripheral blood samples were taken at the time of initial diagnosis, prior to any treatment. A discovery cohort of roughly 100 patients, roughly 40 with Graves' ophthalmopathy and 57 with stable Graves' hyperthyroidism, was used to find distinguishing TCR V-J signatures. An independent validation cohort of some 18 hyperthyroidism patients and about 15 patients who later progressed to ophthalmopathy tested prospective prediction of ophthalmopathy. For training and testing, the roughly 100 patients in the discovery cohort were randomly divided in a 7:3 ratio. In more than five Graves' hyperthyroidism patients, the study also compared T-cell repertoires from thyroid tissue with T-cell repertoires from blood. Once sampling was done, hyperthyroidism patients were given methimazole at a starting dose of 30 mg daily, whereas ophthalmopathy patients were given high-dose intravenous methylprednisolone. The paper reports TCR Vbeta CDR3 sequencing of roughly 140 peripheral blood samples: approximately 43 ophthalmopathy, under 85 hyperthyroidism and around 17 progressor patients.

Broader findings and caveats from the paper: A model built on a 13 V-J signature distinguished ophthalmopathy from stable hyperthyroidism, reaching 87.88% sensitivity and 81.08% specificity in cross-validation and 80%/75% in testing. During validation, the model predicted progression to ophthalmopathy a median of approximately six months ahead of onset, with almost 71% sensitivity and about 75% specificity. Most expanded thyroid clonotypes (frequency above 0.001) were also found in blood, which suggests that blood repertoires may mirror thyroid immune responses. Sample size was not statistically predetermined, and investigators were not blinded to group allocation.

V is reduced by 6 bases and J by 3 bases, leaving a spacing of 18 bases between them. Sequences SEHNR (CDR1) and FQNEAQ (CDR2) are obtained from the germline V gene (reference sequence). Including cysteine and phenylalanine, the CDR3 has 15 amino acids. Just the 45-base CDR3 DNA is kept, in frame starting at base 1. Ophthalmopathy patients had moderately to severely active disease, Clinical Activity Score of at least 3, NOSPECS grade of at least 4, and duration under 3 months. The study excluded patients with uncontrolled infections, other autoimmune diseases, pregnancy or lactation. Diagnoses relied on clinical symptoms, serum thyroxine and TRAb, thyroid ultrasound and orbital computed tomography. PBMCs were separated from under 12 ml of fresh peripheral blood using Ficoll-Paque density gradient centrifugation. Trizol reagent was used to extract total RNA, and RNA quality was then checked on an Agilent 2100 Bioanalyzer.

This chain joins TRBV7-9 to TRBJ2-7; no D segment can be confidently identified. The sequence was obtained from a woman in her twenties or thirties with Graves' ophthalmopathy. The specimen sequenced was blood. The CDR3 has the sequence CASRRISRDDYEQYF. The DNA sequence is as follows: TGTGCCAGCAGGCGGATAAGCAGAGATGACTACGAGCAGTACTTC.